The TCR beta chain described here comes from a study of CD8+ T cells in alopecia areata. This clone was counted a few times. Its cognate antigen is unknown. CDR3 length: 17 amino acids. CDR1 is MGHRA and CDR2 is YSYEKL in the germline V gene. V lost 0 bases to trimming and J lost 0 bases, with 9 bases between them. Broader study findings: An increase in clonality over normal scalp was evident in lesional scalp, especially alopecia totalis/universalis.

Extracted RNA was reverse transcribed into cDNA, the sequencing template. TCRdb's table, derived via immunoSEQ multiplex PCR, lists solely in-frame clones and lacks some. Of approximately 150,000 clones listed, around 55% are singletons. Input material: CD4+ T cells sorted from blood. The receptor comes from a human donor in good health. The chain combines TRBV4-1 with TRBJ2-6; D is ambiguous. In nucleotides, the CDR3 is TGCGCCAGCAGCCAAGACCCAAGGAGCTCTGGGGCCAACGTCCTGACTTTC. This sequence encodes CASSQDPRSSGANVLTF.